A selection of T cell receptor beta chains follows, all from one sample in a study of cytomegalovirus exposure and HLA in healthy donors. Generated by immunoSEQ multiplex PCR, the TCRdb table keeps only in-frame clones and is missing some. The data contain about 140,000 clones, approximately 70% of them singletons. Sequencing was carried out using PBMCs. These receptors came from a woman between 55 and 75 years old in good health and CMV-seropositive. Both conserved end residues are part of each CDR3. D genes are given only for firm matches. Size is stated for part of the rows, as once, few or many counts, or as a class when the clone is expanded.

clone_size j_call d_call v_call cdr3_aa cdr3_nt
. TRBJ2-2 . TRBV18 CASSPTGLDRELFF TGTGCCAGCTCACCGACAGGATTGGACCGGGAGCTGTTTTTT
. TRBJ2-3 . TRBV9 CASTLTTSTDTQYF TGTGCCAGCACCCTCACGACTAGCACAGATACGCAGTATTTT
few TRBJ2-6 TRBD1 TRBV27 CASTGQGAGANVLTF TGTGCCAGCACCGGACAGGGGGCTGGGGCCAACGTCCTGACTTTC
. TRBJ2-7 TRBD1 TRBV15 CATSRHRDSKYEQYF TGTGCCACCAGCAGACACCGGGACAGCAAATACGAGCAGTACTTC
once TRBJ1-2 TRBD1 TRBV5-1 CASSIGTGNNYGYTF TGCGCCAGCAGCATCGGGACAGGGAACAACTATGGCTACACCTTC
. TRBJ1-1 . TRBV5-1 CASSPPGGRGTEAFF TGCGCCAGCAGCCCGCCGGGAGGGAGGGGGACTGAAGCTTTCTTT
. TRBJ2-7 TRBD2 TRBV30 CAWIPSGSYEQYF TGTGCCTGGATTCCTAGCGGGTCCTACGAGCAGTACTTC
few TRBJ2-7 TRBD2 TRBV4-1 CASSQVAGEDYEQYF TGCGCCAGCAGCCAGGTAGCGGGGGAGGACTACGAGCAGTACTTC
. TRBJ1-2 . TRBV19 CASSMGTVNYGYTF TGTGCCAGTAGTATGGGCACCGTCAACTATGGCTACACCTTC
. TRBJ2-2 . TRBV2 CASGDFTGREYTGELFF TGTGCCAGCGGAGATTTCACAGGGAGGGAATACACCGGGGAGCTGTTTTTT
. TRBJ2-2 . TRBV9 CASSVVQGSAGELFF TGTGCCAGCAGCGTAGTACAGGGTTCCGCCGGGGAGCTGTTTTTT
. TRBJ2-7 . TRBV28 CASSLVRLAINEQYF TGTGCCAGCAGTTTGGTGAGGCTAGCGATCAACGAGCAGTACTTC
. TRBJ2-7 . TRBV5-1 CASSFLSGYEQYF TGCGCCAGCAGCTTTCTTTCGGGATACGAGCAGTACTTC
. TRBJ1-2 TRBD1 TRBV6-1 CATLGGQVGYGYTF TGTGCCACCCTGGGAGGACAGGTGGGCTATGGCTACACCTTC
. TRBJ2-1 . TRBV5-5 CASSLTQREQFF TGTGCCAGCAGCCTTACCCAGCGCGAGCAGTTCTTC
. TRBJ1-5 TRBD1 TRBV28 CASRLGGQGDQHF TGTGCCAGCAGACTTGGGGGACAGGGGGACCAGCATTTT
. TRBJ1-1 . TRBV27 CASSLTANTEAFF TGTGCCAGCAGTCTTACTGCCAACACTGAAGCTTTCTTT
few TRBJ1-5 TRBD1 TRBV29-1 CSVGDRSNQPQHF TGCAGCGTCGGGGACAGGTCAAATCAGCCCCAGCATTTT
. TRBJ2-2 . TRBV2 CASSPRGRGGELFF TGTGCCAGCAGTCCACGCGGAAGGGGCGGGGAGCTGTTTTTT
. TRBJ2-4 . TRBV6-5 CASSDKFIQYF TGTGCCAGCAGTGACAAATTCATTCAGTACTTC
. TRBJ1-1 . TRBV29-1 CSVGGQATNTEAFF TGCAGCGTTGGTGGACAAGCCACGAACACTGAAGCTTTCTTT
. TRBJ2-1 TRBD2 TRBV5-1 CASSLDGTSGTNEQFF TGCGCCAGCAGCTTGGATGGGACTAGCGGGACCAATGAGCAGTTCTTC
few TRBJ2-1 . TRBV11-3 CASSFGTYNEQFF TGTGCCAGCAGCTTCGGGACCTACAATGAGCAGTTCTTC
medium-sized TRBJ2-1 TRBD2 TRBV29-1 CSVAGTSGRESNEQFF TGCAGCGTTGCTGGGACTAGCGGGAGAGAGAGCAATGAGCAGTTCTTC
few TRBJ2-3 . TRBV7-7 CASSAKQGDTQYF TGTGCCAGCAGCGCAAAACAGGGAGATACGCAGTATTTT
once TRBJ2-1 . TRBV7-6 CASSLGPGLYNEQFF TGTGCCAGCAGCTTAGGGCCAGGGCTCTACAATGAGCAGTTCTTC
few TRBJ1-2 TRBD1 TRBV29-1 CSVEENSGTGYGYTF TGCAGCGTTGAAGAGAACTCCGGGACAGGCTATGGCTACACCTTC
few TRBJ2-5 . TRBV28 CASSFLETQYF TGTGCCAGCAGTTTCTTAGAGACCCAGTACTTC
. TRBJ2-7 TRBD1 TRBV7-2 CASRQPGQGSYEQYF TGTGCCAGCAGACAACCGGGACAGGGATCCTACGAGCAGTACTTC
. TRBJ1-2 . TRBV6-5 CASSSAEIYGYTF TGTGCCAGCAGTTCGGCGGAGATCTATGGCTACACCTTC
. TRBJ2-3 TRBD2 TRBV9 CASTLAGARTDTQYF TGTGCCAGCACACTAGCGGGAGCCCGCACAGATACGCAGTATTTT
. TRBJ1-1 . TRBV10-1 CASSEGGRTEAFF TGCGCCAGCAGTGAGGGGGGGAGGACTGAAGCTTTCTTT
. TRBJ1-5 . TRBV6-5 CASREGLNQPQHF TGTGCCAGCAGGGAGGGGCTCAATCAGCCCCAGCATTTT
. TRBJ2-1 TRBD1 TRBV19 CASSLSGQGQNEQFF TGTGCCAGTAGTCTTTCGGGACAGGGACAAAATGAGCAGTTCTTC
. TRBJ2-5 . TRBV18 CASSTGIQETQYF TGTGCCAGCTCCACAGGGATCCAAGAGACCCAGTACTTC
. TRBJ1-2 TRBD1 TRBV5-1 CASSLDRGNYGYTF TGCGCCAGCAGCTTGGACAGGGGGAACTATGGCTACACCTTC
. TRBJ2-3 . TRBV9 CASSVGSVGQGSDTQYF TGTGCCAGCAGCGTAGGGTCTGTAGGGCAGGGGTCAGATACGCAGTATTTT
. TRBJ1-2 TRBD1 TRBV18 CASSPGQGADYGYTF TGTGCCAGCTCACCAGGACAGGGGGCCGACTATGGCTACACCTTC
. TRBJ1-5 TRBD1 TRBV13 CASSLGDRVQPQHF TGTGCCAGCAGCTTGGGGGACAGGGTCCAGCCCCAGCATTTT
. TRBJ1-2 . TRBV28 CASSPQANYGYTF TGTGCCAGCAGTCCACAGGCTAACTATGGCTACACCTTC
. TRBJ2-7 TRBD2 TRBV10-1 CASSESASGRAVDEQYF TGCGCCAGCAGTGAGTCCGCTAGCGGGAGGGCCGTGGACGAGCAGTACTTC
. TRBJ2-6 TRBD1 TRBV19 CASSIPGAGGTGANVLTF TGTGCCAGTAGTATACCGGGGGCAGGGGGCACTGGGGCCAACGTCCTGACTTTC